One and the same sample provided the 19 T cell receptor beta chains below, sequenced in a study of blood T cells in healthy people across ages (dated by TCRdb to between 2014 and 2017). The library was prepared using 5' RACE. The sequencer listed for this sample is Illumina HiSeq 2500. A second 7 to 11 cycle PCR used a sample-barcoded 5' primer and a J-beta primer mix. TCRdb trimmed the raw reads at Q25, called clones with MiXCR and kept productive beta chains. Each record represents a unique CDR3 protein, reported with the most common genes and DNA among its rows. This sample has over 950,000 distinct CDR3 sequences in its table, and roughly 51% of those were observed once. About 20% of the sample is held by the ten biggest clonotypes. Sequences were obtained from blood. All receptors derive from a woman aged 55-75 years in good health.

The chain combines TRBV24-1 with TRBJ2-5; D not certain. This CDR3 has 13 residues. Trimming removed 4 bases from V and 5 bases from J, with 10 bases in between. In germline, CDR1 is KGHDR, CDR2 SFDVKD. CDR3 coding DNA: TGTGCCACCAGTGACGGCAGGTGGGAGACCCAGTACTTC. This gives the protein CATSDGRWETQYF.

This clonotype was picked up one time. The chain joins TRBV7-6 to TRBJ2-2; D tentatively fits TRBD1 or TRBD2 (5 bases each). CDR1 is SGHVS, CDR2 FNYEAQ, per germline. With 8 bases removed from V and 0 bases from J, the gap between germline ends came to 16 bases. There are 16 residues in the CDR3. CDR3 sequence reads: CASSGVWGTNTGELFF. The CDR3 DNA reads as TGTGCCAGCTCCGGGGTATGGGGGACGAACACCGGGGAGCTGTTTTTT.

On this clonotype itself: At one end the junction does not follow the germline gene, possibly because of a read error. V gene TRBV3-1 combines with J gene TRBJ2-7, with a possible D match to TRBD2 (6 bases). The germline V gene encodes CDR1 LGHDT and CDR2 YNNKEL (reference sequence). This CDR3 contains 12 residues. This CDR3 is CARSLSGYEQYF. CDR3 nucleotides: TGTGCCAGAAGCCTTAGCGGATACGAGCAGTACTTC.

This chain links TRBV20-1 with TRBJ2-7; possibly TRBD1 or TRBD2 for D (8 bases each). Germline V gives CDR1 DFQATT, CDR2 SNEGSKA (reference sequence). V lost 6 bases, J lost 3 bases, and 24 bases lay in between. The CDR3 runs to 16 residues. In DNA form, the CDR3 reads TGCAGTGCCATAGACAGGGGTAGCGGGGCGTACTACGAGCAGTACTTC. This codes for CSAIDRGSGAYYEQYF.

To note about this clonotype: Germline and junction disagree at one end, which may indicate a read error. The V and J genes are TRBV11-2 and TRBJ2-3; D is undetermined. This CDR3 has 13 residues. Per the germline V gene, CDR1 is SGHAT and CDR2 is FQNNGV. The CDR3 spells CASSFSSIDTQYF. In nucleotides, the CDR3 is TGTGCCAGCAGCTTTAGCAGCATAGATACGCAGTATTTT.

This sequence joins TRBV27 and TRBJ2-3; 13 bases line up with TRBD2. V was pared by 4 bases and J by 5 bases, with 3 bases of the junction left unmatched. From germline, CDR1 is MNHEY and CDR2 SMNVEV (reference sequence). There are 15 residues in the CDR3. The CDR3 nucleotides read TGTGCCAGCAGTTGGGGACTAGCGGGATTAGATACGCAGTATTTT. It yields the protein CASSWGLAGLDTQYF.

In its sample, this clonotype was seen a few times. This chain joins TRBV5-1 and TRBJ2-1, with D possibly TRBD2 on 5 matching bases. This CDR3 comprises 14 residues. Per germline, CDR1 SGHRS and CDR2 YFSETQ. Trimming took 0 bases from V and 5 from J, leaving 9 bases between them. Written as DNA, the CDR3 is TGCGCCAGCAGCTTGGGAGGAGGCCACAATGAGCAGTTCTTC. Translation: CASSLGGGHNEQFF.

The V gene is TRBV18, the J gene TRBJ2-5; TRBD1 agrees at 11 bases. The germline V gene has CDR1 KGHSH and CDR2 LQKENI. The CDR3 is made up of 15 amino acids. J lost 3 bases, V lost 3 bases, and 3 bases had no gene match. The CDR3 DNA reads as TGTGCCAGCTCACCGGGGACAGGGGGAAAAGAGACCCAGTACTTC. As protein: CASSPGTGGKETQYF.

J is TRBJ1-6 and V is TRBV7-9; unclear D gene. The V gene's germline CDR1 is SEHNR and CDR2 FQNEAQ (reference sequence). This CDR3 has 13 residues. Deletions cut 1 base from V and 7 bases from J, with 5 bases between. The CDR3 region is CASSLGNNSPLHF. As DNA, the CDR3 is TGTGCCAGCAGCTTAGGAAACAATTCACCCCTCCACTTT.

This clonotype was seen more than once but under ten times. The rearrangement uses TRBV2 and TRBJ2-3, with 7 bases aligning to TRBD2. The CDR3 is 13 amino acids. The germline V gene has CDR1 SNHLY and CDR2 FYNNEI. The trim removed 2 bases at V and 6 bases at J, leaving 2 bases unmatched. The CDR3 loop is CASSEREGDTQYF. CDR3 in DNA: TGTGCCAGCAGTGAAAGGGAGGGGGATACGCAGTATTTT.

This clonotype was counted between two and nine times. The chain couples TRBV7-3 to TRBJ2-1, with 8 bases identical to TRBD2. Germline V lookup: CDR1 SGHTA, CDR2 FQGTGA. V dropped 1 base and J dropped 3; count of bases not matched to a gene: 8. The CDR3 consists of 17 residues. The DNA of the CDR3 is TGTGCCAGCAGCTTAATGGGGGGGGCGGGAGGCTACAATGAGCAGTTCTTC. It yields the protein CASSLMGGAGGYNEQFF.

The gene calls are TRBV7-9 and TRBJ2-7, with 13 bases aligning to TRBD2. The germline CDR1 and CDR2 sequences are SEHNR and FQNEAQ (reference sequence). The CDR3 sequence is 17 residues long. V dropped 3 bases and J dropped 6; count of bases not matched to a gene: 11. CDR3 sequence reads: CASSFGTSGTSPGEQYF. In DNA form, the CDR3 reads TGTGCCAGCAGCTTCGGGACTAGCGGGACCTCGCCCGGCGAGCAGTACTTC.

The J gene is TRBJ2-6, the V gene TRBV20-1; TRBD2 is a possible D gene (5 bases). The CDR3 is 13 amino acids. Germline CDR1 and CDR2: DFQATT and SNEGSKA (reference sequence). The CDR3 bases are TGCAGGGCTCTGGGGAGTGGGGCCAACGTCCTGACTTTC. Its translation: CRALGSGANVLTF.

J is TRBJ2-1 and V is TRBV7-3, with 11 bases identical to TRBD2. CDR1 and CDR2 (germline): SGHTA, FQGTGA. This CDR3 spans 17 amino acids. With V trimmed by 4 bases and J by 4 bases, 9 bases remained unmatched. This CDR3 reads CASSSLAGGPLYNEQFF. CDR3 sequence (DNA): TGTGCCAGCAGCTCCTTAGCGGGAGGGCCCCTTTACAATGAGCAGTTCTTC.

This clonotype was seen more than once but under ten times. V usage is TRBV10-3 and J usage is TRBJ2-5; the D gene is possibly TRBD2 (6 bases). CDR1 and CDR2 from the germline V gene are ENHRY and SYGVKD. The CDR3 sequence is 15 residues long. V dropped 0 bases and J dropped 7 bases, with 15 bases sitting between them. The CDR3 bases are TGTGCCATCAGTGAGTCCGAGCGGGCCGTGGGGACCCAGTACTTC. It encodes CAISESERAVGTQYF.

This clonotype came up many times. The chain has TRBV12-3 or TRBV12-4 and TRBJ2-6; TRBD1 aligns across 9 bases. The trim removed 8 bases at V and 0 bases at J, leaving 8 bases unmatched. The CDR3 length is 17 residues. CDR3 sequence: CASFGGQGSSGANVLTF. The CDR3 nucleotides read TGTGCCAGCTTTGGCGGACAGGGGTCCTCTGGGGCCAACGTCCTGACTTTC.

This clonotype appeared many times. V usage is TRBV7-3 and J usage is TRBJ2-5; 16 nucleotides match TRBD2. The germline CDR1 and CDR2 sequences are SGHTA and FQGTGA. The CDR3 is made up of 17 amino acids. Trimming took 4 bases from V and 4 from J; bases not matched to a gene: 6. The CDR3 region is CASSSGTSGRAVETQYF. The CDR3 nucleotides read TGTGCCAGCAGCTCCGGGACTAGCGGGAGGGCCGTAGAGACCCAGTACTTC.

This rearrangement joins TRBV9 to TRBJ1-4; tentative D call: TRBD1 (5 bases). The CDR3 is made up of 14 amino acids. CDR1 is SGDLS and CDR2 is YYNGEE in the germline V gene. V was shortened by 4 bases and J by 8 bases, with 15 bases between the two germline ends. CDR3 nucleotides: TGTGCCAGCAGCACACCGGGGCTCACCGAAAAACTGTTTTTT. Encoded protein: CASSTPGLTEKLFF.

The V and J genes are TRBV4-1 and TRBJ2-3, with 12 bases fitting TRBD2. The CDR3 contains 17 residues. The V and J ends lost 1 base and 2 bases, in that order; junction bases with no gene match: 4. Germline lookup yields CDR1 MGHRA and CDR2 YSYEKL. Here the CDR3 DNA reads TGCGCCAGCAGCCAAGGACTAGCGGGAGCTCTCACAGATACGCAGTATTTT. Translated, it gives CASSQGLAGALTDTQYF.